This passage covers 25 T cell receptor beta chains from one sample sequenced in a study of T cells in Graves' hyperthyroidism and ophthalmopathy. Amplification of TCR beta CDR3 regions used RNA as the template. In the first-round RT-PCR of the TCR CDR3, the HTBI primer set was used. TCRdb redid the calling of the multiplex PCR reads with MiXCR, one entry per CDR3 protein. The repertoire holds roughly 510,000 distinct CDR3 sequences, with about a fifth as singletons. Sequencing used blood. These receptors originate from a man aged 18-30 years with Graves' hyperthyroidism.

In its sample, this clonotype was seen many times. The CDR3 region is CASSRDRLNYGYTF. CDR3 in DNA: TGTGCCAGCAGCCGGGACAGGTTGAACTATGGCTACACCTTC. The chain employs TRBV2 and TRBJ1-2, with TRBD1 identical over 8 bases. The V gene end was trimmed by 6 bases and the J gene end by 2 bases; junction bases not matched to a gene: 5. In germline, CDR1 is SNHLY, CDR2 FYNNEI. The CDR3 sequence is 14 residues long.

Many counts were recorded for this clonotype. The V call is TRBV20-1, the J call TRBJ2-5, with D unclear. The CDR3 extends over 9 amino acids. CDR1 is DFQATT and CDR2 is SNEGSKA in the germline V gene (reference sequence). V lost 6 bases and J 5 bases, leaving 4 bases between the germline ends. This CDR3 is CSARETQYF. The CDR3 DNA follows: TGCAGTGCCCGGGAGACCCAGTACTTC.

At least ten counts were recorded for this clonotype. V is TRBV2 and J is TRBJ2-7, with a possible D match to TRBD1 (7 bases). Between the trimmed V and J ends, which lost 7 bases and 0 bases, there was a span of 16 bases. Germline V gene sequence: CDR1 SNHLY, CDR2 FYNNEI. The length of the CDR3 is 15 residues. CDR3 sequence: CASIPRGAYSYEQYF. CDR3 sequence (DNA): TGTGCCAGCATCCCCAGGGGGGCTTACTCCTACGAGCAGTACTTC. Variable domain in full (rest from reference TRBV2 and TRBJ2-7): EPEVTQTPSHQVTQMGQEVILRCVPISNHLYFYWYRQILGQKVEFLVSFYNNEISEKSEIFDDQFSVERPDGSNFTLKIRSTKLEDSAMYFCASIPRGAYSYEQYFGPGTRLTVT.

The chain is built from TRBV27 and TRBJ1-2; 7 bases are shared with TRBD1. Germline loops: CDR1 MNHEY, CDR2 SMNVEV (reference sequence). The V segment lost 5 bases and the J segment 3 bases; nucleotides outside the gene matches: 9. CDR3 size: 15 residues. In nucleotides, the CDR3 is TGTGCCAGCAGTACAACAGGGGCGTTGCACTATGGCTACACCTTC. Translated, it gives CASSTTGALHYGYTF.

The rearrangement links TRBV4-1 to TRBJ2-5, with 7 positions matching TRBD1. V shed 3 bases, J shed 1 base, and the junction held 2 bases outside the gene matches. CDR1 is MGHRA and CDR2 is YSYEKL in the germline V gene. This CDR3 has 14 residues. This chain's CDR3 is CASSHDRAQETQYF. In DNA, the CDR3 is TGCGCCAGCAGCCATGACAGGGCCCAAGAGACCCAGTACTTC.

As to this clonotype: A read error is possible here, since a much larger clone lies one base away. V is TRBV12-3 or TRBV12-4 and J is TRBJ2-7; D is possibly TRBD1 (6 bases). The germline V and J ends were trimmed by 5 bases and 6 bases, with 11 bases remaining between them. The CDR3 is made up of 12 amino acids. The CDR3 DNA follows: TGTGCCAGCAGTACCGGACAGAGCGAGCAGTACTTC. Translation gives CASSTGQSEQYF.

The rearrangement uses TRBV15 and TRBJ2-5; 7 nucleotides agree with TRBD1. Germline V gene sequence: CDR1 LNHNV, CDR2 YYDKDF (reference sequence). This CDR3 contains 14 residues. After removal of 2 bases from V and 3 bases from J, the junction contained 3 bases not matched to a gene. The CDR3 nucleotides are TGTGCCACCAGCAGATCCGGGACAGAAGAGACCCAGTACTTC. Encoded protein: CATSRSGTEETQYF.

This clonotype was detected only once. This may be a read error, as it is one base from a much larger clone. The conserved phenylalanine or tryptophan normally closing the CDR3 is absent here, so this likely arose from a read error. This chain links TRBV27 with TRBJ1-5; D unclear. The CDR3 extends over 14 amino acids. Germline assignment: CDR1 MNHEY and CDR2 SMNVEV (reference sequence). The CDR3 here is CAISSVYSNQPQHS. The CDR3 DNA is TGTGCCATCAGTTCCGTATATAGCAATCAGCCCCAGCATTCT.

This clonotype was seen ten or more times. The genes are TRBV6-2 or TRBV6-3 and TRBJ2-7; 7 bases line up with TRBD1. With 6 bases clipped from V and 3 bases from J, the junction kept 2 bases outside the gene matches. Germline CDR1 and CDR2: MNHEY and SVGEGT. CDR3 length: 12 residues. The CDR3 nucleotides are TGTGCCAGCAGACAGGGGTTCTACGAGCAGTACTTC. This translates into CASRQGFYEQYF.

The V call is TRBV6-2 or TRBV6-3, the J call TRBJ2-7, with no clear D. The CDR3 is made up of 12 amino acids. V was clipped by 6 bases and J by 6 bases, with 12 bases between them. Looked up from germline, CDR1 is MNHEY and CDR2 is SVGEGT. The CDR3 bases are TGTGCCAGCAGCGCCGAGGTTAGCGAGCAGTACTTC. Residues: CASSAEVSEQYF.

On this clonotype itself: Relative to the germline gene, one junction end is altered; a read error may explain this. This chain links TRBV12-3 or TRBV12-4 with TRBJ1-2; D not resolved. The CDR3 consists of 13 residues. The CDR3 DNA reads TGTGCCAGCACCCTACTGGGCAACTATGGTTACACCTTC. Amino acid sequence: CASTLLGNYGYTF.

This clonotype has more than one count but fewer than ten. Its ends do not fully match the called genes, so a read error is possible. The rearrangement links TRBV6-5 to TRBJ2-5; 10 nucleotides agree with TRBD1. The CDR3 length is 16 residues. Per the germline V gene, CDR1 is MNHEY and CDR2 is SVGAGI. CDR3 region: CASSNSGTGVPETQYF. In DNA form, the CDR3 reads TGTGCCAGCAGTAACTCCGGGACAGGGGTACCGGAGACCCAGTACTTC.

In this sample, this clonotype turned up a few times. This may be a read error, as it is one base from a much larger clone. The chain couples TRBV11-2 to TRBJ2-7; 7 nucleotides agree with TRBD2. Germline CDR1 SGHAT, CDR2 FQNNGV. The CDR3 runs to 16 residues. The CDR3, as DNA: TGTGCCGGCAGCTTAGAGGGGACTACTGGATTTTACGAGCAGTACTTC. Its translation is CAGSLEGTTGFYEQYF.

This clonotype was found many times. The V and J genes are TRBV6-1 and TRBJ1-5, with D tentatively TRBD1 (5 bases). Trimming pared 3 bases from V and 5 bases from J, leaving 8 bases between. Germline V gene sequence: CDR1 MNHNS, CDR2 SASEGT. The CDR3 runs 13 residues. The CDR3 region is CASSDRDHQPQHF. CDR3 nucleotides: TGTGCCAGCAGTGACAGGGACCATCAGCCCCAGCATTTT.

This clonotype was detected many times. The V gene is TRBV7-3, the J gene TRBJ1-5, with unresolved D. Trimming removed 1 base from V and 2 bases from J, with 6 bases in between. Germline V gene lookup returns CDR1 SGHTA and CDR2 FQGTGA. There are 14 residues in the CDR3. Here the CDR3 DNA reads TGTGCCAGCAGCTTAATCGAGGGCAATCAGCCCCAGCATTTT. It translates to CASSLIEGNQPQHF.

This clonotype has a count of ten or more. The chain links TRBV6-1 to TRBJ2-6; D gene ambiguous. Trimming removed 1 base from V and 0 bases from J, with 10 bases in between. This CDR3 spans 17 amino acids. Germline CDR1 is MNHNS and CDR2 is SASEGT. CDR3 in DNA: TGTGCCAGCAGTGAAGAAAGGACGGTCTCTGGGGCCAACGTCCTGACTTTC. Amino acid sequence: CASSEERTVSGANVLTF.

About this clonotype: Since a much larger clone is just one base distant, this may be a read error. The genes are TRBV28 and TRBJ2-7; the D gene is possibly TRBD2 (6 bases). The germline CDR1 and CDR2 sequences are MDHEN and SYDVKM. The length of the CDR3 is 12 residues. The CDR3 region has the DNA TGTGCCAGCGCGGGGACTGCTTGCGAGCAGTGCTTC. Residues: CASAGTACEQCF.

Only a few counts were recorded for this clonotype. The chain has TRBV7-8 and TRBJ1-5; D possibly corresponds to TRBD1 (6 bases). The V and J ends lost 5 bases and 10 bases respectively, with 15 bases between them. The CDR3 is 13 residues long. Germline V gene sequence: CDR1 SGHVS, CDR2 FQNEAQ. This CDR3 reads CASSPDSFEPQHF. CDR3 DNA sequence: TGTGCCAGCAGCCCGGACAGTTTTGAACCCCAGCATTTT. The full variable domain, rest sourced from reference TRBV7-8 and TRBJ1-5, is GAGVSQSPRYKVAKRGQDVALRCDPISGHVSLFWYQQALGQGPEFLTYFQNEAQLDKSGLPSDRFFAERPEGSVSTLKIQRTQQEDSAVYLCASSPDSFEPQHFGDGTRLSIL.

This clonotype was seen only a few times. This chain uses TRBV29-1 with TRBJ2-7; weak D call: TRBD2 (5 bases). Germline V lookup: CDR1 SQVTM, CDR2 ANQGSEA. Trimming removed 3 bases at V and 3 bases at J, with 9 bases between. The CDR3 is made up of 12 amino acids. Written as DNA, the CDR3 is TGCAGCGTTGACCGAGGGAACTACGAGCAGTACTTC. It codes for CSVDRGNYEQYF.

A note on this clonotype: A single base separates this from a much larger clone, so it may be a read error. The genes are TRBV6-5 and TRBJ1-1; 7 bases fit TRBD1. This CDR3 has 15 residues. The germline V gene encodes CDR1 MNHEY and CDR2 SVGAGI. The CDR3 loop is CASSYWGQMNTEGFF. DNA of the CDR3: TGTGCCAGCAGTTACTGGGGACAGATGAACACTGAAGGTTTCTTT.

This clonotype was seen only a few times. The chain uses TRBV6-1 and TRBJ2-7; D ambiguous. CDR3 length equals 13 residues. The V end was cut by 7 bases, the J end by 6 bases, with 16 bases between. Germline V gene sequence: CDR1 MNHNS, CDR2 SASEGT. DNA for the CDR3: TGTGCCAGCACCCAAGGGCCGGGCGGCGAGCAGTACTTC. Translated: CASTQGPGGEQYF.

This clonotype was observed a handful of times. V gene TRBV24-1 combines with J gene TRBJ2-6, with D tentatively TRBD1 (5 bases). V was cut by 6 bases and J by 2 bases, with 13 bases left in between. The length of the CDR3 is 16 residues. Germline CDR1 KGHDR, CDR2 SFDVKD. CDR3 residues: CATSPTTAAGANVLTF. The CDR3 nucleotides are TGTGCCACCAGTCCAACGACAGCCGCTGGGGCCAACGTCCTGACTTTC.

The CDR3 coding sequence is TGTGCCAGCAGTTCCAGCGGGGTAGGCGATACGCAGTATTTT. It codes for CASSSSGVGDTQYF. V is TRBV6-5 and J is TRBJ2-3; 7 bases are shared with TRBD2. Germline V gene sequence: CDR1 MNHEY, CDR2 SVGAGI. This CDR3 has 14 residues. The trim removed 4 bases at V and 6 bases at J, leaving 7 bases unmatched.

The genes are TRBV3-1 and TRBJ1-2; D perhaps matches TRBD1 (5 bases). This CDR3 region has 11 residues. V was shortened by 8 bases and J by 7 bases, with 11 bases between the two germline ends. The V gene's germline CDR1 is LGHDT and CDR2 YNNKEL (reference sequence). The CDR3, as DNA: TGTGCCAGCGGGGGGAGGAGTGGCTACACCTTC. The encoded protein is CASGGRSGYTF.

V usage is TRBV12-3 or TRBV12-4 and J usage is TRBJ1-2; TRBD1 matches at 12 bases. CDR3 length: 16 residues. The V segment lost 7 bases and the J segment 4 bases; nucleotides outside the gene matches: 10. The CDR3 loop is CASNVGTGGASYGYTF. The CDR3 bases are TGTGCCAGCAACGTAGGGACAGGGGGCGCGAGCTATGGCTACACCTTC.